The rows below give T cell receptor beta chains drawn from one sample of a study of cytomegalovirus exposure and HLA in healthy donors. The method was immunoSEQ multiplex PCR; TCRdb's version includes in-frame clones alone and lacks a portion of them. The sample lists some 170,000 clones, approximately 85% occurring once. Sequencing was carried out using PBMCs. The receptors were sampled from a girl aged 2-15 years in good health and CMV-seropositive. CDR3s include the opening cysteine and the closing phenylalanine or tryptophan. A D gene is named only where the DNA matches it firmly. Size values are once, few and many counts, or a class for expanded clones, and some rows have none.

j_call d_call clone_size v_call cdr3_aa cdr3_nt
TRBJ2-1 TRBD1 - TRBV29-1 CSVITGGVNEQFF TGCAGCGTTATTACAGGGGGAGTCAATGAGCAGTTCTTC
TRBJ2-1 - - TRBV30 CAWSSRQDNEQFF TGTGCCTGGAGTTCCCGACAGGACAATGAGCAGTTCTTC
TRBJ2-5 - - TRBV2 CASSTKTQYF TGTGCCAGCAGTACTAAGACCCAGTACTTC
TRBJ2-5 - once TRBV5-6 CASSLSAGGQETQYF TGTGCCAGCAGCTTGTCGGCAGGGGGGCAAGAGACCCAGTACTTC
TRBJ1-1 TRBD1 few TRBV4-1 CASSHSRGVDNTEAFF TGCGCCAGCAGCCATTCCAGGGGGGTTGATAACACTGAAGCTTTCTTT
TRBJ2-5 - - TRBV7-3 CASSPSGSSQETQYF TGTGCCAGCAGCCCTTCCGGGTCGTCTCAAGAGACCCAGTACTTC
TRBJ1-4 - - TRBV7-9 CASGRNEKLFF TGTGCCAGCGGCAGGAATGAAAAACTGTTTTTT
TRBJ2-5 - - TRBV5-1 CASSSQGGDEAQYF TGCGCCAGCAGCTCACAGGGGGGGGACGAGGCCCAGTACTTC
TRBJ2-6 - few TRBV7-3 CASSVYSGANVLTF TGTGCCAGCAGCGTATACTCTGGGGCCAACGTCCTGACTTTC
TRBJ2-1 TRBD2 once TRBV5-4 CASSLPHRAGGGNEQFF TGTGCCAGCAGCCTCCCCCACCGAGCGGGAGGGGGGAATGAGCAGTTCTTC
TRBJ2-3 - - TRBV6-1 CASSEGPSTDTQYF TGTGCCAGCAGTGAGGGCCCTAGCACAGATACGCAGTATTTT
TRBJ2-7 TRBD1 - TRBV5-1 CASSQRQGGSYEQYF TGCGCCAGCAGCCAACGACAGGGTGGGTCTTATGAGCAGTACTTC
TRBJ2-7 - once TRBV30 CAWSVGGGGYEQYF TGTGCCTGGAGTGTTGGAGGGGGCGGCTACGAGCAGTACTTC
TRBJ1-5 TRBD1 - TRBV18 CASSFRGRVGNQPQHF TGTGCCAGCTCATTCAGGGGGCGCGTGGGCAATCAGCCCCAGCATTTT
TRBJ1-2 - - TRBV28 CASRQLNYGYTF TGTGCCAGCCGACAGCTTAACTATGGCTACACCTTC
TRBJ1-2 - - TRBV27 CASSLEAPQVGGYTF TGTGCCAGCAGTTTAGAGGCCCCTCAAGTGGGTGGCTACACCTTC
TRBJ1-2 TRBD1 - TRBV6-5 CASRQGASGYTF TGTGCCAGCCGGCAGGGGGCTAGTGGCTACACCTTC
TRBJ2-7 - - TRBV4-2 CASSLQLIGQQTYEQYF TGTGCCAGCAGCTTACAACTGATCGGACAGCAGACCTACGAGCAGTACTTC
TRBJ1-1 - - TRBV30 CAWSPGVGIEAFF TGTGCCTGGAGTCCAGGGGTTGGGATTGAAGCTTTCTTT
TRBJ1-4 TRBD1 - TRBV5-4 CASSSGQGRYNEKLFF TGTGCCAGCAGCTCCGGACAGGGAAGATACAATGAAAAACTGTTTTTT
TRBJ2-5 TRBD1 - TRBV6-5 CASSYSGQGAETQYF TGTGCCAGCAGTTACTCCGGACAGGGGGCAGAGACCCAGTACTTC
TRBJ2-3 - once TRBV4-1 CASSQGDFYFTDTQYF TGCGCCAGCAGCCAAGGCGACTTCTATTTCACAGATACGCAGTATTTT
TRBJ2-1 TRBD2 - TRBV30 CALAWTTAGGQSSYNEQFF TGTGCCTTGGCATGGACTACGGCGGGAGGCCAGAGCTCCTACAATGAGCAGTTCTTC
TRBJ1-1 - - TRBV19 CASSIIQGGTEAFF TGTGCCAGTAGTATAATACAGGGCGGCACTGAAGCTTTCTTT
TRBJ1-1 TRBD1 - TRBV27 CASNRDRVIGAEAFF TGTGCCAGCAACCGGGACAGGGTTATCGGTGCTGAAGCTTTCTTT
TRBJ2-7 - few TRBV5-1 CASSLGNRVRKYF TGCGCCAGCAGCTTGGGAAACAGGGTTCGGAAGTACTTC